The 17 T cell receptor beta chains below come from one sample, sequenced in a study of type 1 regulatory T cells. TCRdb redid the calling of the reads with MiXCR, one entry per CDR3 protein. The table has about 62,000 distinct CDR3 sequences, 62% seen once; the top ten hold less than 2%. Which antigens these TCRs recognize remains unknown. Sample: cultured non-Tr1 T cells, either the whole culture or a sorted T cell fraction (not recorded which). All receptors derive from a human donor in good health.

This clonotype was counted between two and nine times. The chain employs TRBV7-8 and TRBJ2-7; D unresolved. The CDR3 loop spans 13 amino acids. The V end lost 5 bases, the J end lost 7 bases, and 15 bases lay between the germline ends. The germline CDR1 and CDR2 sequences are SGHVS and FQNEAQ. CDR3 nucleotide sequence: TGTGCCAGCAGCCCAGGACGAGATATGGAGCAGTACTTC. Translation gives CASSPGRDMEQYF.

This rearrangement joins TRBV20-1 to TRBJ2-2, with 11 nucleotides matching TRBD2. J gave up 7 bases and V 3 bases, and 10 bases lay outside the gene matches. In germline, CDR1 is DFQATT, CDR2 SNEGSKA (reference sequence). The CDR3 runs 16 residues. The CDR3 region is CSARKTTGTSGGELFF. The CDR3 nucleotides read TGCAGTGCTAGGAAAACCACCGGGACTAGCGGCGGGGAGCTGTTTTTT.

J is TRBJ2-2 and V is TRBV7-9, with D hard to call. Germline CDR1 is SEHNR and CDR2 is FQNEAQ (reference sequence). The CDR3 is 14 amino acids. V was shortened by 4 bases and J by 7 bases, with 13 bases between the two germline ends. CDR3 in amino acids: CASSSRGYLGELFF. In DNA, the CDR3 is TGTGCCAGCAGCTCGAGAGGATACCTCGGGGAGCTGTTTTTT.

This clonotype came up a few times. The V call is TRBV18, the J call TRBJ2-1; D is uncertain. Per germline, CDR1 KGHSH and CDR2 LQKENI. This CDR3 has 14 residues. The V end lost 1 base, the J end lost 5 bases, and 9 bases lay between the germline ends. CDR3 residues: CASSPQGPNNEQFF. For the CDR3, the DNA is TGTGCCAGCTCACCACAAGGGCCCAACAATGAGCAGTTCTTC. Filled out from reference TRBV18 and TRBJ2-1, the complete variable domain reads NAGVMQNPRHLVRRRGQEARLRCSPMKGHSHVYWYRQLPEEGLKFMVYLQKENIIDESGMPKERFSAEFPKEGPSILRIQQVVRGDSAAYFCASSPQGPNNEQFFGPGTRLTVL.

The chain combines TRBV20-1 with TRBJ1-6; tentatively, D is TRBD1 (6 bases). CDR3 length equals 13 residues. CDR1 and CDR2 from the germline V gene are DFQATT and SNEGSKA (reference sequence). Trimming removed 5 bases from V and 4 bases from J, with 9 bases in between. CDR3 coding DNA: TGCAGTGCTCTAACAGGGTATAATTCACCCCTCCACTTT. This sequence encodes CSALTGYNSPLHF.

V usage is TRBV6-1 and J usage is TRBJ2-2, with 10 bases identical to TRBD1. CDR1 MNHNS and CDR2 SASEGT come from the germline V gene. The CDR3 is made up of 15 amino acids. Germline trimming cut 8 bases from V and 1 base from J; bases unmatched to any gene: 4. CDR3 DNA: TGTGCCAGCGGGTGGACAGGGGGGAACACCGGGGAGCTGTTTTTT. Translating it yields CASGWTGGNTGELFF.

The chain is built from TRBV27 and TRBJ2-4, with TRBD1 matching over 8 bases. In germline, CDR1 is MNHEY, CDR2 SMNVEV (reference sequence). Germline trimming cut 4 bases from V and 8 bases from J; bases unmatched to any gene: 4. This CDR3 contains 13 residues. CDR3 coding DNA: TGTGCCAGCAGTTCGGACAGGGTGTACATTCAGTACTTC. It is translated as CASSSDRVYIQYF.

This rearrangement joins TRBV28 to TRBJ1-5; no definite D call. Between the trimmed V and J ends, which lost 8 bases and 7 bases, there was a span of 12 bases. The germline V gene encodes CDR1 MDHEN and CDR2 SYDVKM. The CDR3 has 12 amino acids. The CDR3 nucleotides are TGTGCCAGCTTGATTCTGGGCCAGCCCCAGCATTTT. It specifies CASLILGQPQHF.

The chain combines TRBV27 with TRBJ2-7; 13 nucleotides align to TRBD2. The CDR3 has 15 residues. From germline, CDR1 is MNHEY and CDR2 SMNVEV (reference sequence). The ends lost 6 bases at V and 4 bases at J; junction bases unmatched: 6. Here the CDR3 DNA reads TGTGCCAGCAGAGGGGGGGGACTAGCGGGGTACGAGCAGTACTTC. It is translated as CASRGGGLAGYEQYF.

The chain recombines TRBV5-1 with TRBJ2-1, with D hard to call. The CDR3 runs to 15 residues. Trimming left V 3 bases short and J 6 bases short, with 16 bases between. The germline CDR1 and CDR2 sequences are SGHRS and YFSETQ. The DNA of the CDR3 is TGCGCCAGCAGCTCCGACTCCGGATATCGCAATGAGCAGTTCTTC. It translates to CASSSDSGYRNEQFF.

The CDR3 region is CASSPDSTEAFF. The DNA for the CDR3 is TGTGCCAGCTCACCAGACTCCACTGAAGCTTTCTTT. The J gene is TRBJ1-1, the V gene TRBV18; D is unresolved. V was shortened by 2 bases and J by 4 bases, with 5 bases between the two germline ends. The length of the CDR3 is 12 residues. Germline CDR1 is KGHSH and CDR2 is LQKENI.

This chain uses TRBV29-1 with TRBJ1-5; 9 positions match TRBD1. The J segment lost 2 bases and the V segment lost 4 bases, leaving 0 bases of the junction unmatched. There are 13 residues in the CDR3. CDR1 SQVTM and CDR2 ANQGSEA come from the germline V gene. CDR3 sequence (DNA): TGCAGCGTTGGGACAGGGGGCAATCAGCCCCAGCATTTT. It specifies CSVGTGGNQPQHF.

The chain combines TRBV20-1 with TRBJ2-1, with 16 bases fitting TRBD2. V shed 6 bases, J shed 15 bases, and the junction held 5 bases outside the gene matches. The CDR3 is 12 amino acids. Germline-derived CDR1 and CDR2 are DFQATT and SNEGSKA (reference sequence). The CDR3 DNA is TGCAGTGCCCGGGGACTAGCGGGAGGGCCGTTCTTC. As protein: CSARGLAGGPFF.

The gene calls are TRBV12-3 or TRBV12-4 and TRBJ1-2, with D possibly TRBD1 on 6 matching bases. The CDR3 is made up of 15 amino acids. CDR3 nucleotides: TGTGCTACGCGCTGGCAGGGGCGAGCTAACTATGGCTACACCTTC. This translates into CATRWQGRANYGYTF.

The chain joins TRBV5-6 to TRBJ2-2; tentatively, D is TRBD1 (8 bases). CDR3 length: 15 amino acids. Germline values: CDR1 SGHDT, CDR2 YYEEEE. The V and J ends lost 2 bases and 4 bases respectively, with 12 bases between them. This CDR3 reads CASSLQGGSTGELFF. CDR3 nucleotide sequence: TGTGCCAGCAGCTTACAGGGGGGGAGCACCGGGGAGCTGTTTTTT.

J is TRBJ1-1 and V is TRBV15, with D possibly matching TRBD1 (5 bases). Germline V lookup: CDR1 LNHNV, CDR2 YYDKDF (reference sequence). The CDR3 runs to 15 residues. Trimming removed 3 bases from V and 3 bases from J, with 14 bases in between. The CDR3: CATSSTPGGDTEAFF. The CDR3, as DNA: TGTGCCACCAGCAGTACCCCTGGAGGGGACACTGAAGCTTTCTTT.

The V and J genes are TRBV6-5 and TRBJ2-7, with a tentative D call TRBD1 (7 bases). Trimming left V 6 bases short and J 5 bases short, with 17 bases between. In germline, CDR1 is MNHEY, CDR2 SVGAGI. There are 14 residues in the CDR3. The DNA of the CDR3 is TGTGCCAGCAGAGCACCTCCAGGGGGGAACGAGCAGTACTTC. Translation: CASRAPPGGNEQYF.